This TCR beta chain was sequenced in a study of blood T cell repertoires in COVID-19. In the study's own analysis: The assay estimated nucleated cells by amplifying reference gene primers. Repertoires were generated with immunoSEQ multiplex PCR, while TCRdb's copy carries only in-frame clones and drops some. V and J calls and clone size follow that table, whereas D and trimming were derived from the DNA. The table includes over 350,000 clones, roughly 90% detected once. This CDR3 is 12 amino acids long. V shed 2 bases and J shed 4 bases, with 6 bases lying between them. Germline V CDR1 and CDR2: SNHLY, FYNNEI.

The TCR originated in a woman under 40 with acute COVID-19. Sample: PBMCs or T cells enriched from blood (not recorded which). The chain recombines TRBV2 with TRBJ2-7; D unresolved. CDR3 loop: CASSETIYEQYF. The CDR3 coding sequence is TGTGCCAGCAGTGAAACTATATACGAGCAGTACTTC.